This TCR beta chain is drawn from a study of CD8+ T cells in alopecia areata. Sequencing templates came from extracted RNA that was reverse transcribed into cDNA. The data were produced by immunoSEQ multiplex PCR, yet TCRdb's version contains in-frame clones alone and is incomplete. Of over 100,000 clones detected, approximately 49% appear once; the ten largest clones hold roughly 20%. As regards this clone: An end of the junction does not agree with germline; a read error may underlie this. Other DNA sequences in this specimen translate into the identical CDR3.

Patients with alopecia areata provided lesional scalp punch biopsies as well as peripheral blood. The germline V gene has CDR1 PRHDT and CDR2 FYEKMQ (reference sequence). The CDR3 consists of 16 residues. V gene TRBV13 combines with J gene TRBJ2-3; 13 bases align to TRBD2. The sample here was CD8+ T cells sorted from blood, taken at week 0. This TCR came from a human donor with alopecia areata. The CDR3 region is CASSQGRLAGGDTQYF. DNA of the CDR3: TGCGCCAGCAGCCAAGGTAGACTAGCGGGGGGAGATACGCAGTATTTT.